This T cell receptor (beta chain) was documented in a study of blood T cell repertoires in COVID-19. This clone has a count of ten or more. The V gene end was trimmed by 4 bases and the J gene end by 7 bases; junction bases not matched to a gene: 12. The CDR3 consists of 16 residues. CDR1 is MNHNS and CDR2 is SASEGT in the germline V gene. Data came from immunoSEQ multiplex PCR; TCRdb stores just in-frame clones and leaves some out. This table has fewer than 250,000 clones, around four fifths appearing once. The specimen sequenced was peripheral blood. The chain couples TRBV6-1 to TRBJ2-1; 8 bases match TRBD2. The clonotype comes from a man aged 55-75 years with COVID-19, enrolled during active disease. CDR3 region: CASSAQLAARGNEQFF. The DNA for the CDR3 is TGTGCCAGCAGTGCCCAACTAGCGGCAAGGGGGAATGAGCAGTTCTTC.